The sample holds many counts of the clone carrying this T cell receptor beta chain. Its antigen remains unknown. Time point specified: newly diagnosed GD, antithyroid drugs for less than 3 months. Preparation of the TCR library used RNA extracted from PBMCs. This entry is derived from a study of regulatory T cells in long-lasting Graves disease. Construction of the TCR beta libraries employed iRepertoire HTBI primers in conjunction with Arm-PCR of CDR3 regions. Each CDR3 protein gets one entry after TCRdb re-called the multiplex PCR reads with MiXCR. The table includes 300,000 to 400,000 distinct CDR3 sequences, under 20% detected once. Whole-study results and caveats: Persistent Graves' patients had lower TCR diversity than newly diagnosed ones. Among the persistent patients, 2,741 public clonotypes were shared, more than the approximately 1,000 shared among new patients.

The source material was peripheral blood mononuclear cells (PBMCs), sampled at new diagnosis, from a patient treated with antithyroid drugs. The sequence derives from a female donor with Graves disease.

The CDR3 sequence is CASSLGLGAYEQYF. The CDR3, as DNA: TGCGCCAGCAGCTTGGGACTCGGGGCCTACGAGCAGTACTTC. The chain joins TRBV5-1 to TRBJ2-7, with a weak D call TRBD2 (5 bases). CDR1 is SGHRS and CDR2 is YFSETQ in the germline V gene. This CDR3 contains 14 residues. Trimming left V 0 bases short and J 2 bases short, with 9 bases between.